This TCR beta chain comes out of a study of T cells in tuberculosis. Overall study context: IGRA-negative adolescents, IGRA-positive adolescents with latent tuberculosis and adults with active tuberculosis formed this South African cohort.

Germline lookup yields CDR1 LNHDA and CDR2 SQIVND (reference sequence). V was clipped by 4 bases and J by 2 bases; unmatched bases: 2. The CDR3 loop spans 14 amino acids. Time point noted: new active TB diagnosis, blood taken before or within 7 days of starting treatment. Measured with immunoSEQ multiplex PCR; TCRdb has only the in-frame clones, and not every one. Here the sample spans about 50,000 clones, about 95% being singletons. V usage is TRBV19 and J usage is TRBJ2-3; 8 bases align to TRBD1. The source was PBMCs, collected at tuberculosis diagnosis. This TCR was sampled from an adult with tuberculosis. CDR3 nucleotide sequence: TGTGCCAGTAGTAGGACAGGGCCCACAGATACGCAGTATTTT. Translated, it gives CASSRTGPTDTQYF.